The 22 T cell receptor beta chains presented below share a single source sample, sequenced in a study of beta chain features in type 1 diabetes. Study conclusions and caveats: When Type 1 diabetes patients were examined, their TCRB CDR3s proved moderately but significantly shorter in all four CD4+ subsets.

Antigens for these TCRs are unknown. Expressed TCRB transcripts were sequenced after all isolated RNA was converted to cDNA. The assay was immunoSEQ multiplex PCR, and TCRdb's table has in-frame clones only and misses some. The data contain about 660,000 clones, roughly 13% of them singletons. Sequenced material: naive CD4+ T cells from blood. The receptors were gathered from a man in his late teens or twenties with type 1 diabetes.

V usage is TRBV2 and J usage is TRBJ2-3; 10 bases map to TRBD2. The CDR3 runs 15 residues. Germline CDR1 is SNHLY and CDR2 is FYNNEI. With V trimmed by 6 bases and J by 2 bases, 5 bases remained unmatched. DNA for the CDR3: TGTGCCAGCAGCCGACTAGCGGGCGTCACAGATACGCAGTATTTT. It translates to CASSRLAGVTDTQYF.

This clone came up a few times. The chain recombines TRBV5-6 with TRBJ1-2; D might be TRBD1 (5 bases). The germline V and J ends were trimmed by 3 bases and 4 bases, with 16 bases remaining between them. Germline V gene data show CDR1 as SGHDT and CDR2 as YYEEEE. The CDR3 has 15 residues. The CDR3 DNA is TGTGCCAGCAGCTCAACCTGGGAGGGGAGCTATGGCTACACCTTC. It translates to CASSSTWEGSYGYTF. Combining the CDR3 with reference TRBV5-6 and TRBJ1-2 gives the whole variable domain DAGVTQSPTHLIKTRGQQVTLRCSPKSGHDTVSWYQQALGQGPQFIFQYYEEEERQRGNFPDRFSGHQFPNYSSELNVNALLLGDSALYLCASSSTWEGSYGYTFGSGTRLTVV.

The chain couples TRBV10-3 to TRBJ1-1; D is possibly TRBD1 (6 bases). V dropped 4 bases and J dropped 0 bases, with 12 bases sitting between them. This CDR3 spans 15 amino acids. Germline V gene lookup returns CDR1 ENHRY and CDR2 SYGVKD. CDR3 sequence (DNA): TGTGCCATCAGTGGAGAGGACAGCCTGAACACTGAAGCTTTCTTT. Its protein is CAISGEDSLNTEAFF.

The chain employs TRBV25-1 and TRBJ1-5; D perhaps matches TRBD1 (5 bases). Trimming took 4 bases from V and 13 from J, leaving 14 bases between them. Looked up from germline, CDR1 is MGHDK and CDR2 is SYGVNS. The CDR3 contains 12 residues. The CDR3 loop is CASSGAGLGQHF. DNA of the CDR3: TGTGCCAGCAGTGGCGCAGGGCTTGGACAGCATTTT.

The rearrangement joins TRBV5-4 to TRBJ1-2; D gene unclear. Germline loops: CDR1 SGHNT, CDR2 YYREEE (reference sequence). V was trimmed by 3 bases and J by 8 bases, leaving 17 bases between them. This CDR3 has 14 residues. DNA of the CDR3: TGTGCCAGCAGCTCCACTAAGGTCCCGGGCGGCTACACCTTC. Amino acids: CASSSTKVPGGYTF.

Regarding this clone: Other DNA sequences in the sample encode the same CDR3. The V gene is TRBV5-1, the J gene TRBJ1-5; 7 bases map to TRBD1. Germline assignment: CDR1 SGHRS and CDR2 YFSETQ. V was clipped by 4 bases and J by 2 bases; unmatched bases: 3. The CDR3 length is 14 residues. CDR3 loop: CASSPDRGNQPQHF. The DNA of the CDR3 is TGCGCCAGCAGCCCAGACAGGGGCAATCAGCCCCAGCATTTT.

The count of this clone is one. The chain couples TRBV5-1 to TRBJ2-5, with D perhaps given as TRBD1 or TRBD2 (5 bases each). V dropped 4 bases and J dropped 5 bases, with 18 bases sitting between them. There are 15 residues in the CDR3. Germline V CDR1 and CDR2: SGHRS, YFSETQ. The chain's CDR3 is CASSPAQGESETQYF. The CDR3 nucleotides read TGCGCCAGCAGCCCCGCTCAAGGGGAGAGTGAGACCCAGTACTTC.

The rearrangement joins TRBV7-2 to TRBJ1-1; the D is unclear. The CDR3 extends over 14 amino acids. Germline V lookup: CDR1 SGHTA, CDR2 FQGNSA. V shed 1 base and J shed 11 bases, with 17 bases lying between them. CDR3 region: CASSLGAGPRGAFF. In nucleotides, the CDR3 is TGTGCCAGCAGCTTAGGGGCCGGGCCCCGAGGGGCTTTCTTT.

A single count supports this clone. The rearrangement links TRBV4-3 to TRBJ2-1, with D possibly TRBD1 on 5 matching bases. The CDR3 length is 14 residues. Germline CDR1 is LGHNA and CDR2 is YSLEER. V lost 1 base to trimming and J lost 3 bases, with 7 bases between them. In DNA, the CDR3 is TGCGCCAGCAGCCAAGGTCAGGGCTACAATGAGCAGTTCTTC. This codes for CASSQGQGYNEQFF.

The rearrangement links TRBV7-3 to TRBJ2-1; 8 nucleotides align to TRBD2. The junction had 4 bases not matched to a gene; V was cut back by 2 bases and J by 4 bases. Germline V gives CDR1 SGHTA, CDR2 FQGTGA. There are 15 residues in the CDR3. CDR3 amino acids: CASSLQSGGYNEQFF. The CDR3 bases are TGTGCCAGCAGCTTACAAAGCGGGGGATACAATGAGCAGTTCTTC. The variable domain in full, completed from reference TRBV7-3 and TRBJ2-1, reads GAGVSQTPSNKVTEKGKYVELRCDPISGHTALYWYRQSLGQGPEFLIYFQGTGAADDSGLPNDRFFAVRPEGSVSTLKIQRTERGDSAVYLCASSLQSGGYNEQFFGPGTRLTVL.

V is TRBV5-1 and J is TRBJ1-2; D gene uncertain. The CDR3 consists of 15 residues. Per the germline V gene, CDR1 is SGHRS and CDR2 is YFSETQ. V was trimmed by 0 bases and J by 5 bases, leaving 14 bases between them. DNA for the CDR3: TGCGCCAGCAGCTTGGGCAGCACTGACGGTTATGGCTACACCTTC. This codes for CASSLGSTDGYGYTF.

V and J are TRBV30 and TRBJ1-6; no firm D call. In germline, CDR1 is GTSNPN, CDR2 SVGIG (reference sequence). Trimming shortened V by 1 base and J by 3 bases, and 10 bases separated the two germline ends. The CDR3 runs 15 residues. The CDR3 reads CAWSAVDGYNSPLHF. Here the CDR3 DNA reads TGTGCCTGGAGTGCAGTGGACGGCTATAATTCACCCCTCCACTTT.

The chain uses TRBV7-9 and TRBJ1-5; D gene uncertain. Trimming stripped 1 base from V and 2 bases from J, with 15 bases between. In germline, CDR1 is SEHNR, CDR2 FQNEAQ (reference sequence). CDR3 length: 17 amino acids. CDR3 sequence: CASSLVRNTLGNQPQHF. DNA for the CDR3: TGTGCCAGCAGCTTAGTTCGAAATACGCTGGGCAATCAGCCCCAGCATTTT.

The sample holds a few counts of this clone. CDR3 amino acids: CASSSGRGGVGYTF. CDR3 coding DNA: TGTGCCAGCAGTTCCGGCAGGGGTGGAGTCGGCTACACCTTC. V usage is TRBV7-2 and J usage is TRBJ1-2; possible D gene TRBD1, 6 bases. Germline V gene sequence: CDR1 SGHTA, CDR2 FQGNSA. The CDR3 sequence is 14 residues long. Between the trimmed V and J ends, which lost 6 bases and 8 bases, there was a span of 19 bases. Drawing the rest from reference TRBV7-2 and TRBJ1-2, the complete variable domain is GAGVSQSPSNKVTEKGKDVELRCDPISGHTALYWYRQSLGQGLEFLIYFQGNSAPDKSGLPSDRFSAERTGGSVSTLTIQRTQQEDSAVYLCASSSGRGGVGYTFGSGTRLTVV.

This clone has only a few counts. The V and J genes are TRBV28 and TRBJ2-5, with a weak D call TRBD2 (6 bases). From germline, CDR1 is MDHEN and CDR2 SYDVKM. The CDR3 runs 11 residues. V lost 7 bases to trimming and J lost 7 bases, with 10 bases between them. CDR3 sequence (DNA): TGTGCCAGCAAGGGTAGCGGGACCCAGTACTTC. Encoded protein: CASKGSGTQYF.

CDR3 DNA: TGCAGCGTTGAAATTTCCCAAGGTGTCTATGGCTACACCTTC. As protein: CSVEISQGVYGYTF. This chain joins TRBV29-1 and TRBJ1-2; D uncertain. CDR1 is SQVTM and CDR2 is ANQGSEA in the germline V gene. This CDR3 spans 14 amino acids. V was clipped by 2 bases and J by 4 bases, with 14 bases between them.

This clone was detected only a few times. V usage is TRBV29-1 and J usage is TRBJ2-1; 9 bases are a match to TRBD2. The CDR3 has 17 residues. V shed 5 bases and J 0 bases; nucleotides not matched to a gene: 11. Germline CDR1 is SQVTM and CDR2 is ANQGSEA. This chain's CDR3 is CSVKPRLAESSYNEQFF. The DNA for the CDR3 is TGCAGCGTTAAACCTAGACTAGCGGAAAGCTCCTACAATGAGCAGTTCTTC.

J is TRBJ2-3 and V is TRBV25-1; 14 bases map to TRBD2. Germline V gene sequence: CDR1 MGHDK, CDR2 SYGVNS. After removal of 4 bases from V and 4 bases from J, the junction contained 4 bases not matched to a gene. This CDR3 spans 16 amino acids. Here the CDR3 reads CASSAGLAGGADTQYF. DNA for the CDR3: TGTGCCAGCAGTGCCGGACTAGCGGGAGGTGCAGATACGCAGTATTTT.

The chain has TRBV6-1 and TRBJ2-6, with D possibly TRBD2 on 6 matching bases. The germline V and J ends were trimmed by 2 bases and 0 bases, with 11 bases remaining between them. CDR1 is MNHNS, CDR2 SASEGT, per germline. The CDR3 runs 17 residues. CDR3 sequence (DNA): TGTGCCAGCAGTGAACAGGGACTTGGCTCTGGGGCCAACGTCCTGACTTTC. Encoded protein: CASSEQGLGSGANVLTF.

This clone was seen a handful of times. The V gene is TRBV30, the J gene TRBJ1-1; TRBD1 agrees at 8 bases. The CDR3 spans 15 residues. Looked up from germline, CDR1 is GTSNPN and CDR2 is SVGIG (reference sequence). With V trimmed by 4 bases and J by 5 bases, 12 bases remained unmatched. Here the CDR3 reads CAWTRGDRWRTEAFF. The CDR3 DNA sequence: TGTGCCTGGACCCGCGGGGACAGGTGGCGAACTGAAGCTTTCTTT.

V gene TRBV7-9 combines with J gene TRBJ1-6; 10 bases match TRBD1. The V and J ends lost 5 bases and 7 bases, in that order; junction bases with no gene match: 14. The CDR3 has 18 amino acids. Germline-derived CDR1 and CDR2 are SEHNR and FQNEAQ (reference sequence). This chain's CDR3 is CASSRSDRGRFGNSPLHF. The DNA of the CDR3 is TGTGCCAGCAGCCGATCAGACAGGGGGCGATTCGGAAATTCACCCCTCCACTTT.

This clone was observed a handful of times. Other DNA sequences in the sample encode the same CDR3. This chain joins TRBV29-1 and TRBJ1-5; tentatively, D is TRBD1 (6 bases). The CDR3 is 13 amino acids. Deletions cut 4 bases from V and 2 bases from J, with 9 bases between. Germline CDR1 and CDR2: SQVTM and ANQGSEA. CDR3 region: CSVVSGGNQPQHF. CDR3 in DNA: TGCAGCGTTGTATCAGGGGGCAATCAGCCCCAGCATTTT.